This T cell receptor (beta chain) was recorded in a study of T cells in Graves' hyperthyroidism and ophthalmopathy. Findings of the study overall: Appearing also in blood were most of the thyroid clonotypes expanded above 0.001.

Across 18 months, stable Graves' hyperthyroidism was marked by no progression to ophthalmopathy. There are many counts of this clonotype. Its specificity is unknown. From RNA transcripts, TCR beta CDR3 regions were amplified. The TCR CDR3 first-round RT-PCR relied on the HTBI primer set. Using its own MiXCR run on the multiplex PCR reads, TCRdb lists one record per CDR3 protein. Here the sample spans over 300,000 distinct CDR3 sequences, approximately 15% being singletons. The V and J ends lost 5 bases and 12 bases, in that order; junction bases with no gene match: 8. Germline V lookup: CDR1 MNHNS, CDR2 SASEGT. The CDR3 has 12 residues.

The receptor comes from a woman aged 55-75 years with Graves' hyperthyroidism. The chain recombines TRBV6-1 with TRBJ1-2; 8 positions match TRBD1. Sequencing was carried out using blood. The CDR3 here is CASSSPGQGNTF. The CDR3 DNA sequence: TGTGCCAGCAGTTCTCCCGGACAGGGCAACACCTTC.